This TCR beta chain was found in a study of shared T cell receptors in the human thymus. Germline assignment: CDR1 SQVTM and CDR2 ANQGSEA. The length of the CDR3 is 14 residues. The junction had 4 bases not matched to a gene; V was cut back by 3 bases and J by 3 bases. The table came from immunoSEQ multiplex PCR; TCRdb's copy has only in-frame clones and leaves some out. The table shows a few hundred thousand clones, with approximately 95% occurring only once. This clone has just one count. Material for sequencing was thymocytes. The receptor's source is a human donor. V is TRBV29-1 and J is TRBJ2-1; 8 positions match TRBD1. CDR3 region: CSVDPGQGYNEQFF. DNA of the CDR3: TGCAGCGTTGATCCCGGACAGGGCTACAATGAGCAGTTCTTC.